This TCR beta chain derives from a study of blood T cells in healthy people across ages. This clonotype was seen more than once but under ten times. A sample-barcoded 5' primer and a J-beta primer mix were used in a second PCR of roughly 6 to 11 cycles. From the 5' RACE reads, TCRdb called clonotypes with MiXCR, one entry per CDR3 protein. Counted here are over 700,000 distinct CDR3 sequences, 25% occurring once; the ten biggest clones make up 9.4%. The germline V gene has CDR1 SQVTM and CDR2 ANQGSEA. The length of the CDR3 is 17 residues. The trim removed 6 bases at V and 3 bases at J, leaving 15 bases unmatched. These records were also assigned to another study, of T cells of mothers and their children. That report notes: Donation came from a few healthy Caucasian mothers together with their six children. When mothers and children were related, their normalized repertoire overlap, which was always slightly higher, did not differ significantly from that of unrelated pairs.

This TCR derives from a boy between 10 and 17 years old in good health. The rearrangement joins TRBV29-1 to TRBJ2-3; 10 bases line up with TRBD2. Sequenced material: blood. CDR3 nucleotides: TGCAGCGTCCAGAGTATACCGGGACTAGCGTCTACAGATACGCAGTATTTT. It is translated as CSVQSIPGLASTDTQYF.